The rows below give T cell receptor beta chains drawn from one sample of a study of cytomegalovirus exposure and HLA in healthy donors. The method was immunoSEQ multiplex PCR; TCRdb's version includes in-frame clones alone and lacks a portion of them. The sample records 150,000 to 200,000 clones, 70% being singletons. The material sequenced was PBMCs. The receptors shown here come from a man aged 18 to 29 in good health and CMV-seropositive. CDR3s include the opening cysteine and the closing phenylalanine or tryptophan. The order of the fields is J gene, D gene, V gene, clone size, CDR3 DNA, CDR3 protein. D genes are given only for firm matches. Size tells how often a clone was seen (once, few, many) or the class of an expanded clone, and some rows leave it out.

TRBJ1-2 | TRBD1 | TRBV27 | few | TGTGCCAGCAGTAAGACAGGGGGCCCGTCAGCGGGCTACACCTTC | CASSKTGGPSAGYTF
TRBJ2-1 | TRBD2 | TRBV15 | - | TGTGCCACCAGCAGAGCTGGCGGGAGCTATGAGCAGTTCTTC | CATSRAGGSYEQFF
TRBJ1-1 | - | TRBV5-6 | - | TGTGCCAGCAGCTTGGAAAGGGAGCTGACTGAAGCTTTCTTT | CASSLERELTEAFF
TRBJ2-1 | - | TRBV6-6 | - | TGTGCCAGCAGAGGCCGGGGAGGCGGCCACAATGAGCAGTTCTTC | CASRGRGGGHNEQFF
TRBJ1-2 | TRBD1 | TRBV25-1 | - | TGTGCCAGCAGTGAATCAGGCCTACAGGGGGCTGAAGGCTACACCTTC | CASSESGLQGAEGYTF
TRBJ2-5 | TRBD2 | TRBV29-1 | - | TGCAGCGTTGAGCGGTCGGCGGGAGGGCCTTCGGAGACCCAGTACTTC | CSVERSAGGPSETQYF
TRBJ1-2 | - | TRBV30 | - | TGTGCCTGGAGTGTCGGGGGGCATGGCTACACCTTC | CAWSVGGHGYTF
TRBJ1-1 | - | TRBV5-6 | - | TGTGCCAGCAGCTTGGAGGTGGGAGGGAACACTGAAGCTTTCTTT | CASSLEVGGNTEAFF
TRBJ2-1 | TRBD1 | TRBV5-4 | - | TGTGCCAGCAGCCTACGGGACAGGGGATATGAGCAGTTCTTC | CASSLRDRGYEQFF
TRBJ2-1 | - | TRBV21-1 | - | TGTGCCAGCAGCACCCCCCCGCCGGACAGCGGGAGAGGCGATGAGCAGTTCTTC | CASSTPPPDSGRGDEQFF
TRBJ2-1 | TRBD1 | TRBV2 | - | TGTGCCAGCAGTGCGGACAGGAGATTGTACAATGAGCAGTTCTTC | CASSADRRLYNEQFF
TRBJ1-1 | - | TRBV15 | once | TGTGCCACCAGGGGTGCCCTACCCCGGGGCACTGAAGCTTTCTTT | CATRGALPRGTEAFF
TRBJ1-4 | - | TRBV28 | - | TGTGCCAGCAGTTTTGGGGGGGTACAGAGCTACAGCTTGGCTAATGAAAAACTGTTTTTT | CASSFGGVQSYSLANEKLFF
TRBJ1-4 | TRBD1 | TRBV9 | - | TGTGCCAGCAGCTCTTCGGTTACAGGGGATGAAAAACTGTTTTTT | CASSSSVTGDEKLFF
TRBJ1-2 | - | TRBV5-4 | - | TGTGCCAGCAGCATGCGAGGAGACGGCTACACCTTC | CASSMRGDGYTF
TRBJ2-3 | - | TRBV15 | - | TGTGCCACCAGCAGAGAACGGGGGAAATTAGATACGCAGTATTTT | CATSRERGKLDTQYF
TRBJ2-1 | TRBD2 | TRBV7-9 | - | TGTGCCAGCAGCTTAGGAGGGACTAGGCCCCTTGGTGAGCAGTTCTTC | CASSLGGTRPLGEQFF
TRBJ1-2 | TRBD1 | TRBV15 | - | TGTGCCACCAGCAGAGATCAGGGGACAGGCAATGGCTACACCTTC | CATSRDQGTGNGYTF
TRBJ2-1 | - | TRBV7-9 | few | TGTGCCAGCCTACGGGCGGGGATCGGTGAGCAGTTCTTC | CASLRAGIGEQFF
TRBJ1-1 | TRBD1 | TRBV6-5 | - | TGTGCCAGCAGTTACTCGTTGGCAGGGGGTACTGAAGCTTTCTTT | CASSYSLAGGTEAFF
TRBJ2-2 | - | TRBV10-3 | - | TGTGCCATCAGTGAAGAGGGTACCGGGGAGCTGTTTTTT | CAISEEGTGELFF
TRBJ1-4 | TRBD1 | TRBV2 | - | TGTGCCAGCACTATCGGGACAGGAAATGAAAAACTGTTTTTT | CASTIGTGNEKLFF